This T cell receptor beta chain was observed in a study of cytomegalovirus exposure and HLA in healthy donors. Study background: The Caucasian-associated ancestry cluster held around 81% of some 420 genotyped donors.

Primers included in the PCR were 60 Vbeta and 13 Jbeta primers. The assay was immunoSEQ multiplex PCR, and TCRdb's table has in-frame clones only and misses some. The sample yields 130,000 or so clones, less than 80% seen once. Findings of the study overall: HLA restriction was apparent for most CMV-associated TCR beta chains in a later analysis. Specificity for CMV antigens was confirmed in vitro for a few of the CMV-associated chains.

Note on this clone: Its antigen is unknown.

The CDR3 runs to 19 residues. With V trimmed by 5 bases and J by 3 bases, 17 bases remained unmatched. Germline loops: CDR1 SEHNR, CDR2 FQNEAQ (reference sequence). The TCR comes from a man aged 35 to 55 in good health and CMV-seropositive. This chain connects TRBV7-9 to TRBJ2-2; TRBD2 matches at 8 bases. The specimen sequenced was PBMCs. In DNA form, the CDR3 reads TGTGCCAGCAGCGTAGACCTCACTAGCGGAGGAGGGGACACCGGGGAGCTGTTTTTT. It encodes CASSVDLTSGGGDTGELFF.